Reported below is one TCR beta chain. Its specificity is unknown. Every isolated RNA sample was fully reverse transcribed, so sequencing captured expressed TCRB transcripts. Method: immunoSEQ multiplex PCR; TCRdb's copy keeps in-frame clones and lacks some. The sample shows over 200,000 clones, roughly 11% of them seen only once. Per donor, one heparinised blood draw averaged around 0.12 L. The V gene's germline CDR1 is KGHSH and CDR2 LQKENI. Trimming removed 3 bases at V and 0 bases at J, with 21 bases between. The CDR3 loop spans 19 amino acids. This record comes from a study of beta chain features in type 1 diabetes. Whole-study results and caveats: Shorter TCRB CDR3s, moderately but significantly so, marked every one of the four CD4+ subsets in Type 1 diabetes patients.

The sequence was obtained from a man between 25 and 39 years old with type 1 diabetes. The sample consisted of naive CD4+ T cells from blood. The chain couples TRBV18 to TRBJ1-3; D remains unclear. CDR3 nucleotide sequence: TGTGCCAGCTCACCCCGAAGTATAGGCGGATTAGTCTCTGGAAACACCATATATTTT. It codes for CASSPRSIGGLVSGNTIYF.